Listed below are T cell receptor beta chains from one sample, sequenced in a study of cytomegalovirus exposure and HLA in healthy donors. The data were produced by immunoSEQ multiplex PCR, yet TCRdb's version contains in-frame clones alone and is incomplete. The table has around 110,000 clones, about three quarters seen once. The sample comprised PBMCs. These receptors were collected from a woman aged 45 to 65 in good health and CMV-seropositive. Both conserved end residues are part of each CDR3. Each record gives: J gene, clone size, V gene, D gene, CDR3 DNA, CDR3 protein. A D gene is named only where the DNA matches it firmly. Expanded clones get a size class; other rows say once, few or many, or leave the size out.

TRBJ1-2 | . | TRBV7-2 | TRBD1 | TGTGCCAGCAGCCCGGACAGGGACTATGGCTACACCTTC | CASSPDRDYGYTF
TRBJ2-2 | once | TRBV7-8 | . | TGTGCCAGCAGCACCGTCCTAGGGAGCGCGAACACCGGGGAGCTGTTTTTT | CASSTVLGSANTGELFF
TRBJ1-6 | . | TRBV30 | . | TGTGCCTGGAGTCCCGCAGGGGATTCACCCCTCCACTTT | CAWSPAGDSPLHF
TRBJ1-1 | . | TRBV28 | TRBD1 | TGTGCCAGCAGACAAGCAGGGGGAGCTTTCTTT | CASRQAGGAFF
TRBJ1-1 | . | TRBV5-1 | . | TGCGCCAGCAGCCGGGGGGAGGGTATCGCTGAAGCTTTCTTT | CASSRGEGIAEAFF
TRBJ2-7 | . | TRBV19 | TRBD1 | TGTGCCAGCCGCGGACAGGGGTACGAGCAGTACTTC | CASRGQGYEQYF
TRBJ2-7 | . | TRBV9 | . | TGTGCCAGCAGCCTCGCGGCAGGGGCCCTCTACGAGCAGTACTTC | CASSLAAGALYEQYF
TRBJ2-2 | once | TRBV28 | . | TGTGCCAGCAGTTTATGGGCAACGGGGGAGCTGTTTTTT | CASSLWATGELFF
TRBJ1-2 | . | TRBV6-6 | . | TGTGCCAGCAGTGGGGGCTCCCGGGTGGGTGGCTACACCTTC | CASSGGSRVGGYTF
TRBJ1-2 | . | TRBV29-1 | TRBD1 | TGCAGCGTTGACAGGGGGCTCTATGGCTACACCTTC | CSVDRGLYGYTF
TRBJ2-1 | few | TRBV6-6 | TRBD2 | TGTGCCAGCCGAAATAGCGGGAGCTCCTACAATGAGCAGTTCTTC | CASRNSGSSYNEQFF
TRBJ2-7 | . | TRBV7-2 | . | TGTGCCAGCAGCTTGGAGGGGGCGCTTACTTACGAGCAGTACTTC | CASSLEGALTYEQYF
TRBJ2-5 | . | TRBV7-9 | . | TGTGCCAGCAGCTTCTCAGGGGCAGAGACCCAGTACTTC | CASSFSGAETQYF
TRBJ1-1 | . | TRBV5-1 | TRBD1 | TGCGCCAGCAGCACCTCGACAGGGTTGAACACTGAAGCTTTCTTT | CASSTSTGLNTEAFF
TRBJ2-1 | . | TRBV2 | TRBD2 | TGTGCCAGCAGTACCAAGCGGGGGGGCGCCTACAATGAGCAGTTCTTC | CASSTKRGGAYNEQFF
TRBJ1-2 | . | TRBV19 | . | TGTGCCAGTAGTATCGTGGCAGAAGCGGGCTATGGCTACACCTTC | CASSIVAEAGYGYTF
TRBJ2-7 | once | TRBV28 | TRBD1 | TGTGCCAGTGCAACAGACGGGGTGGCAGGGGGAGTAGAAGAGCAGTACTTC | CASATDGVAGGVEEQYF
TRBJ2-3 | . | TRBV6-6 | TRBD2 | TGTGCCAGCAGTTACGGGACTAGCGGCACAGATACGCAGTATTTT | CASSYGTSGTDTQYF
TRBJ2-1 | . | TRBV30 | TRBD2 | TGTGCCTGGGCAGCGGGGGGGGCGGGGAATGAGCAGTTCTTC | CAWAAGGAGNEQFF
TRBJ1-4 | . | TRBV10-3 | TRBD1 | TGTGCCATCAGTGACCCCGGGACAGGGCAATTAACCCCAACTAATGAAAAACTGTTTTTT | CAISDPGTGQLTPTNEKLFF
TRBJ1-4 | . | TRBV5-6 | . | TGTGCCAGCAGCTTGGGGAGGAATGAAAAACTGTTTTTT | CASSLGRNEKLFF
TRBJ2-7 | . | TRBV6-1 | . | TGTGCCAGCAGCCCCGACAGCTCCTACGAGCAGTACTTC | CASSPDSSYEQYF
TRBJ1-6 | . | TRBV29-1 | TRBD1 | TGCAGCGTCCGTTTGGGACAGGAGACTTCACCCCTCCACTTT | CSVRLGQETSPLHF
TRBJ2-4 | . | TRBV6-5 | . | TGTGCCAGCAGTTACCCCGGGGACAAAAACATTCAGTACTTC | CASSYPGDKNIQYF
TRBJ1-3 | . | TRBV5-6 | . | TGTGCCAGCAGCTTGGCCGACTCAGGAAACACCATATATTTT | CASSLADSGNTIYF
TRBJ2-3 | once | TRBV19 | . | TGTGCCAGTAGTATATCGGGGGTGAACACAGATACGCAGTATTTT | CASSISGVNTDTQYF
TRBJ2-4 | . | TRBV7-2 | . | TGTGCCAGCAGCCCCCAGGGGTCCGAGGACATTCAGTACTTC | CASSPQGSEDIQYF
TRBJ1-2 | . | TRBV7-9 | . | TGTGCCAGCAACCCGATGGGAGGAACTAACTATGGCTACACCTTC | CASNPMGGTNYGYTF
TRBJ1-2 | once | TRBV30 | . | TGTGCCTGGGCGTCCACGGGGAACTCGAGGGGCTACACCTTC | CAWASTGNSRGYTF
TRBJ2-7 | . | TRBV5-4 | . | TGTGCCAGCAGCCTGGGGTCCGGGAACTCCTACGAGCAGTACTTC | CASSLGSGNSYEQYF
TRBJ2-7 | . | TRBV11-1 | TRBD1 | TGTGCCAGCAGCGAGCCGGGACAGGCCTACGAGCAGTACTTC | CASSEPGQAYEQYF
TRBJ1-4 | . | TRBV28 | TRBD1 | TGTGCCAGCAGTACCTCCGGGACAGCGAATGAAAAACTGTTTTTT | CASSTSGTANEKLFF
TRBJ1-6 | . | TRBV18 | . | TGTGCCAGCTCACTAACAGGGCTCGGGAATTCACCCCTCCACTTT | CASSLTGLGNSPLHF
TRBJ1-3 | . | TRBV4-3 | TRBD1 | TGCGCCAGCAGCCTCATGACAGGGGCGATCTCTGGAAACACCATATATTTT | CASSLMTGAISGNTIYF
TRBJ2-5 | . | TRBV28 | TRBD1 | TGTGCCAGCAGTCCCCGACAGGGAAGGGAGACCCAGTACTTC | CASSPRQGRETQYF
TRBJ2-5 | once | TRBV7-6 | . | TGTGCCAGCAGCGCATTACAGGGAGAAGGGGAGACCCAGTACTTC | CASSALQGEGETQYF
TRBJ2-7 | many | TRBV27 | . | TGTGCCAGCAGAAGATCCCCCCTAAAAGCCTCCGAGCAGTACTTC | CASRRSPLKASEQYF
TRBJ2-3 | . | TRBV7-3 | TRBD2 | TGTGCCAGCAGCTCGACGGGACTAGATATCACAGATACGCAGTATTTT | CASSSTGLDITDTQYF
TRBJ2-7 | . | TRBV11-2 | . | TGTGCCAGCAGCCGCACGGGGGTTCTTGGGTCCTACGAGCAGTACTTC | CASSRTGVLGSYEQYF
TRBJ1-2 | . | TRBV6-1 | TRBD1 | TGTGCCAGCAGGTGGGGACAGAGCTATGGCTACACCTTC | CASRWGQSYGYTF
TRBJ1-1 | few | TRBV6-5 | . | TGTGCCAGCAGTTACTCGATGGGAGATGAAGCTTTCTTT | CASSYSMGDEAFF
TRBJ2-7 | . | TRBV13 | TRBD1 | TGTGCCAGCAGCCACGGACAGGGCTACGAGCAGTACTTC | CASSHGQGYEQYF
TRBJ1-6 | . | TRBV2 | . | TGTGCCAGCAGACTGAGCTCCTATAATTCACCCCTCCACTTT | CASRLSSYNSPLHF
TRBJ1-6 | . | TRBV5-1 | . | TGCGCCAGCAGCTTGCGGCCAGGGGATAGTTCACCCCTCCACTTT | CASSLRPGDSSPLHF
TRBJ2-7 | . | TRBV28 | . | TGTGCCAGCAGCCTAAAGTACGAGCAGTACTTC | CASSLKYEQYF
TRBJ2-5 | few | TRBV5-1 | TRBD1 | TGCGCCAGTACCGGGACAGGGAAAGAGACCCAGTACTTC | CASTGTGKETQYF
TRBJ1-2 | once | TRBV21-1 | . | TGTGCCAGCAGCAAAGGTTGTAAACGCGGTAGGGGAACGGACTATGGCTACACCTTC | CASSKGCKRGRGTDYGYTF
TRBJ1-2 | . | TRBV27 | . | TGTGCCAGCAGTTTGGCAGTCACCTATGGCTACACCTTC | CASSLAVTYGYTF
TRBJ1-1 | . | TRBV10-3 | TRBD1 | TGTGCCATCAGTGCGACAGGGGAGAACACTGAAGCTTTCTTT | CAISATGENTEAFF